Here is one T cell receptor beta chain with its context. Antigen unknown. Only in-frame clones appear in the TCRdb table, and some are missing; sequencing was by immunoSEQ multiplex PCR. The table shows under 2,500,000 clones, with approximately 95% occurring only once. Trimming left V 6 bases short and J 4 bases short, with 9 bases between. The germline V gene has CDR1 LNHDA and CDR2 SQIVND (reference sequence). This CDR3 is built from 12 residues. The data derive from a study of shared clonotypes between healthy human individuals. Study-wide background: The study used three CD4 naive, three CD4 memory, two CD8 naive and one CD8 memory plate per donor.

Findings and caveats of the study: Non-shared clonotypes showed lower generation probabilities than clonotypes common to all four donors. Since donors were few, the genetic and exposure-history diversity represented was limited.

Sequenced: naive CD4+ T cells sorted from blood. The subset: CD45RA+ positively selected. The V gene is TRBV19, the J gene TRBJ1-1; the D is unclear. The clonotype comes from a man between 18 and 35 years old in good health. The CDR3 spells CASRIRATEAFF. The CDR3 DNA reads TGTGCCAGTAGAATACGGGCCACTGAAGCTTTCTTT.